The 3 T cell receptor beta chains listed next were all sequenced from one sample in a study of cytomegalovirus exposure and HLA in healthy donors. PCR employed 60 Vbeta and 13 Jbeta primers. Sequencing used immunoSEQ multiplex PCR; TCRdb keeps in-frame clones, though not all of them. The sample records roughly 56,000 clones, 81% being singletons. The sequenced sample was PBMCs. All receptors derive from a boy between 5 and 17 years old in good health and CMV-seropositive.

This clone was seen only once. The chain links TRBV4-1 to TRBJ1-1, with D unclear. V was clipped by 1 base and J by 7 bases, with 10 bases between them. Per the germline V gene, CDR1 is MGHRA and CDR2 is YSYEKL. The CDR3 totals 13 residues. The CDR3 sequence: CASSQASGIEAFF. The DNA of the CDR3 is TGCGCCAGCAGCCAAGCGTCGGGGATTGAAGCTTTCTTT.

This sequence joins TRBV6-5 and TRBJ2-1; D might be TRBD2 (5 bases). Per the germline V gene, CDR1 is MNHEY and CDR2 is SVGAGI. The V end lost 7 bases, the J end lost 10 bases, and 17 bases lay between the germline ends. The CDR3 is 13 amino acids. CDR3 nucleotide sequence: TGTGCCAGCAATACCCCAACTAGTCCGGAGCAGTTCTTC. Protein product: CASNTPTSPEQFF.

The V and J genes are TRBV7-9 and TRBJ1-2; 8 bases map to TRBD1. The J segment lost 8 bases and the V segment lost 4 bases, leaving 15 bases of the junction unmatched. The CDR3 spans 16 residues. CDR1 and CDR2 from the germline V gene are SEHNR and FQNEAQ (reference sequence). The CDR3 coding sequence is TGTGCCAGCAGCTCGCGGACCTCCGGACAGGGAGGAGGCTACACCTTC. Amino acid sequence: CASSSRTSGQGGGYTF.